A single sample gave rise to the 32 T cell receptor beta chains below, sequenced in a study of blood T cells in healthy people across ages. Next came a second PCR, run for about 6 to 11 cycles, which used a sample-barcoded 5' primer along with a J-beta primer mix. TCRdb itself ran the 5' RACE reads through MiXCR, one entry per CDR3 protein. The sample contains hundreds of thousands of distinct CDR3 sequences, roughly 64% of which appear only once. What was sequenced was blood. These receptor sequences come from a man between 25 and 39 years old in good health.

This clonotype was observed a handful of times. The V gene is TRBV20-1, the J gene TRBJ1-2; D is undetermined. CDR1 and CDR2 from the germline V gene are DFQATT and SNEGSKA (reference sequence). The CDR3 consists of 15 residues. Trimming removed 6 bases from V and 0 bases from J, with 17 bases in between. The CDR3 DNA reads TGCAGTGCCATGGACCTTACCCACCCTAACTATGGCTACACCTTC. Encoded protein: CSAMDLTHPNYGYTF.

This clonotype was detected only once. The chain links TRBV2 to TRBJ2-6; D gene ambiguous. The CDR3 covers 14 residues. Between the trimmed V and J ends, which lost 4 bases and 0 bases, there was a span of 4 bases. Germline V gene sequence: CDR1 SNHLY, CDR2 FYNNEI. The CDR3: CASSGYSGANVLTF. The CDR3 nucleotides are TGTGCCAGCAGTGGGTACTCTGGGGCCAACGTCCTGACTTTC.

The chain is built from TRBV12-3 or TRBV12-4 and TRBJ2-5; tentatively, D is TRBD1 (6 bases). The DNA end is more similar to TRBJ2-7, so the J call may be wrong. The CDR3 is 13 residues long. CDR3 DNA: TGTGCCAGCAGACCGGGACAAGCGACCGAGCAGTACTTC. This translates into CASRPGQATEQYF.

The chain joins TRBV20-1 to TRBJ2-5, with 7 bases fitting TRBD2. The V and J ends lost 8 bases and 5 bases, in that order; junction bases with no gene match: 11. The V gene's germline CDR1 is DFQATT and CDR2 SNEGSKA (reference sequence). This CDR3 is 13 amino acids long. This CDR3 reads CSSPGLLGETQYF. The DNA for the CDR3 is TGCAGTTCACCGGGACTACTGGGGGAGACCCAGTACTTC.

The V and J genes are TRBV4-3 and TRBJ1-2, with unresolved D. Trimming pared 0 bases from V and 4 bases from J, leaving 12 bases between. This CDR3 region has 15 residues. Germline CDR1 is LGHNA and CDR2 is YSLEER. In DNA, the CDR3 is TGCGCCAGCAGCCAAGATCCGGGCTCGGGCTATGGCTACACCTTC. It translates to CASSQDPGSGYGYTF.

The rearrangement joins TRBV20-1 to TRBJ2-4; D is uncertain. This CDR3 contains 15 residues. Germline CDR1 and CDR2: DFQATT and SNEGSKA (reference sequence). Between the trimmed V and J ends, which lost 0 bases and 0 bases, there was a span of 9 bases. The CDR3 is CSARDGRLAKNIQYF. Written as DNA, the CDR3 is TGCAGTGCTAGAGATGGACGGCTAGCCAAAAACATTCAGTACTTC.

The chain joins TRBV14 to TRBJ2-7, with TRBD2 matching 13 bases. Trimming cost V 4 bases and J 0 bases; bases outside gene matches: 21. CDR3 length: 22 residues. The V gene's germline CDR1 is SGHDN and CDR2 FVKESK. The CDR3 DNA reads TGTGCCAGCAGCCGAAGATTCACGATTACTAGCGGGGGGGCGTCTCTCTCCTACGAGCAGTACTTC. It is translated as CASSRRFTITSGGASLSYEQYF.

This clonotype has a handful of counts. CDR3 amino acids: CASSPRGSSQATF. CDR3 DNA: TGTGCCAGCAGCCCTAGAGGCTCTTCCCAAGCCACCTTC. The chain joins TRBV7-2 to TRBJ1-2, with D hard to call. There are 13 residues in the CDR3. Germline V gene lookup returns CDR1 SGHTA and CDR2 FQGNSA. V gave up 5 bases and J gave up 13 bases, with 20 bases separating them.

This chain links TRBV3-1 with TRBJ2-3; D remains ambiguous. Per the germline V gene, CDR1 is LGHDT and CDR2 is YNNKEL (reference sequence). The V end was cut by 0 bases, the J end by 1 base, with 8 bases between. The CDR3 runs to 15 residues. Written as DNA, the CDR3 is TGTGCCAGCAGCCAAGATTGGACGGGCACAGATACGCAGTATTTT. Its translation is CASSQDWTGTDTQYF.

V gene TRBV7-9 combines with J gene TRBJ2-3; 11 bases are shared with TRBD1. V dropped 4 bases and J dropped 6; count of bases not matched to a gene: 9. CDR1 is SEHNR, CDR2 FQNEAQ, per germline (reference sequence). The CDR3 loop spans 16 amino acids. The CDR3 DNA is TGTGCCAGCAGCTCCGGACAGGGGGCGGCTGGGGATACGCAGTATTTT. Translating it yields CASSSGQGAAGDTQYF.

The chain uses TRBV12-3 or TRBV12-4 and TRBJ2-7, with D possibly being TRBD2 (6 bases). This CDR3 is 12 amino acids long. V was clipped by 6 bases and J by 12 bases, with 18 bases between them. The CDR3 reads CASSLEGLRGYF. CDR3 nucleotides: TGTGCCAGCAGCTTGGAGGGCCTGCGGGGGTACTTC.

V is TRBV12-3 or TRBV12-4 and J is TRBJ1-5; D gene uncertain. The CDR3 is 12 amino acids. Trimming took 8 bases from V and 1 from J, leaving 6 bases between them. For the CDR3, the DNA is TGTGCCAGCGGAATGAGCAATCAGCCCCAGCATTTT. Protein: CASGMSNQPQHF.

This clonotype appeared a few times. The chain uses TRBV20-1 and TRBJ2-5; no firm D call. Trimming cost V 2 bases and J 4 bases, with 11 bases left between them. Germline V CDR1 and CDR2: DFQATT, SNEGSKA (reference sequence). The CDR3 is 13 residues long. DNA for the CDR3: TGCAGTGCTAGATTTGGGGTGCTAGAGACCCAGTACTTC. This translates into CSARFGVLETQYF.

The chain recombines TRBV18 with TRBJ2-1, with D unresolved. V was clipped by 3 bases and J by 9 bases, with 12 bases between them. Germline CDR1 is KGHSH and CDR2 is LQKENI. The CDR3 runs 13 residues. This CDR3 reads CASSPLSPGEQFF. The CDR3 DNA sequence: TGTGCCAGCTCACCGTTATCGCCTGGTGAGCAGTTCTTC.

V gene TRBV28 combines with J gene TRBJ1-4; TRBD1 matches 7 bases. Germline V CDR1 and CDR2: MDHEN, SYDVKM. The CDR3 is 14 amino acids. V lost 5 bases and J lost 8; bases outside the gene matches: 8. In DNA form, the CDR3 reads TGTGCCAGCAGTGTGGAGGGGGCTGGGGAAAAACTGTTTTTT. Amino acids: CASSVEGAGEKLFF. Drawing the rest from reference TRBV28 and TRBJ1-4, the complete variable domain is DVKVTQSSRYLVKRTGEKVFLECVQDMDHENMFWYRQDPGLGLRLIYFSYDVKMKEKGDIPEGYSVSREKKERFSLILESASTNQTSMYLCASSVEGAGEKLFFGSGTQLSVL.

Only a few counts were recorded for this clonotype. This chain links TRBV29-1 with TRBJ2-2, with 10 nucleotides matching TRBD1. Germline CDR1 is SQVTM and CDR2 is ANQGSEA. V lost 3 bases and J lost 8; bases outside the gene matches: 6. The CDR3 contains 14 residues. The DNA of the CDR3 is TGCAGCGTTGAGAAGACAGGGGGCTTTGGGGAGCTGTTTTTT. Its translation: CSVEKTGGFGELFF.

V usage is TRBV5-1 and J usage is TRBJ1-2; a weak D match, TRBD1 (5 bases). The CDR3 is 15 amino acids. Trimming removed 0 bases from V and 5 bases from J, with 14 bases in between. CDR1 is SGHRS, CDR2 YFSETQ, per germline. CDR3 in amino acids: CASSLVGPKEYGYTF. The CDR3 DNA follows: TGCGCCAGCAGCTTGGTGGGGCCCAAGGAGTATGGCTACACCTTC.

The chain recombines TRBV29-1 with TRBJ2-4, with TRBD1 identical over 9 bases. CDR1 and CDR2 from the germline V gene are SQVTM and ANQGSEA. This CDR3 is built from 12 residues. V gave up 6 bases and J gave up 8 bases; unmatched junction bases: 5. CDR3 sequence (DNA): TGCAGCGTCGGGACAGGGAAAGACATTCAGTACTTC. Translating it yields CSVGTGKDIQYF.

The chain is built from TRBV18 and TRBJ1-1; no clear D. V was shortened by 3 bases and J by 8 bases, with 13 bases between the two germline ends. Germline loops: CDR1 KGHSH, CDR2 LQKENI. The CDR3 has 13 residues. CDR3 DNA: TGTGCCAGCTCACCCGTGGACGGAGGAGAAGCTTTCTTT. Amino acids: CASSPVDGGEAFF.

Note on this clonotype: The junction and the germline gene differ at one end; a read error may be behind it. DNA of the CDR3: TGTACCAGCAGCCTCCCGGGACAAGTTACCCTAGGGGATGGCTACACCTTC. It translates to CTSSLPGQVTLGDGYTF. This rearrangement joins TRBV7-9 to TRBJ1-2, with D possibly matching TRBD1 (6 bases). CDR3 length equals 17 residues. The germline V gene has CDR1 SEHNR and CDR2 FQNEAQ (reference sequence).

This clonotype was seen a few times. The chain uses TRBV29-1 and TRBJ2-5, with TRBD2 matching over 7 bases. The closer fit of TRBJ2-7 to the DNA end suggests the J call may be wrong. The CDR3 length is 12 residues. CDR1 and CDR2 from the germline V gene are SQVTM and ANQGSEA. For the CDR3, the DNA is TGCGGCGCCCGGGGGGTTTTAGGCGAGCAGTACTTC. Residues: CGARGVLGEQYF.

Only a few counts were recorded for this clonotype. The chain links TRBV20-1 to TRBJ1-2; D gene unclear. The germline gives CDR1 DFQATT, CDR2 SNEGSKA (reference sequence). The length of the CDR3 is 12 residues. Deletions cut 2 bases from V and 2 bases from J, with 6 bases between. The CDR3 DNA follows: TGCAGTGCTAGAATGTTAAACTATGGCTACACCTTC. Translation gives CSARMLNYGYTF.

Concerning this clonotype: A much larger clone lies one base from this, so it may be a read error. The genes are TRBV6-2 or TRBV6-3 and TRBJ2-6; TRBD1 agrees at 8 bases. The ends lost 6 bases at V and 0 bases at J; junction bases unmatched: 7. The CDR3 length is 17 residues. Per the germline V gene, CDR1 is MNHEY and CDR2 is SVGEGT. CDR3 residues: CASSDGQGDSGANVLTF. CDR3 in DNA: TGTGCCAGCAGCGACGGACAGGGCGACTCTGGGGCCAACGTCCTGACTTTC.

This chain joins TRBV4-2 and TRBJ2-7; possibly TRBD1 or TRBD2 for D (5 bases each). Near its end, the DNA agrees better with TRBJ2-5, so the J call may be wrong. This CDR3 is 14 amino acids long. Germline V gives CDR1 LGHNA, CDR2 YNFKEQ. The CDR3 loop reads CASSQDGAQETQYF. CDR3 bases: TGTGCCAGCAGCCAAGACGGGGCACAAGAGACCCAGTACTTC.

CDR3 nucleotides: TGTGCCAGCAGCTTAACGGTTAGAGGTTCACCCCTCCACTTT. The encoded protein is CASSLTVRGSPLHF. This sequence joins TRBV7-2 and TRBJ1-6, with unresolved D. The CDR3 is 14 amino acids. V was pared by 2 bases and J by 9 bases, with 11 bases between. Germline assignment: CDR1 SGHTA and CDR2 FQGNSA.

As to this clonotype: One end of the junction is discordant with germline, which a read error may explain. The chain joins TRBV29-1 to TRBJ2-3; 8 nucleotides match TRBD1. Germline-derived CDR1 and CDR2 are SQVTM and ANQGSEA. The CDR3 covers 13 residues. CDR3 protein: CSIGQGGTDAQYF. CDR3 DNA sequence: TGCAGCATAGGACAGGGTGGGACAGATGCGCAGTATTTT.

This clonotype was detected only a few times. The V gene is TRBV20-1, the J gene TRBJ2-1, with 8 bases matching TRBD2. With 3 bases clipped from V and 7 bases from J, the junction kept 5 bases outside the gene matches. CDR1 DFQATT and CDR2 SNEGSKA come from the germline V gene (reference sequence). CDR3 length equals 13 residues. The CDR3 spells CSASFRGGNEQFF. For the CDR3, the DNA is TGCAGTGCTAGCTTCCGGGGGGGGAATGAGCAGTTCTTC.

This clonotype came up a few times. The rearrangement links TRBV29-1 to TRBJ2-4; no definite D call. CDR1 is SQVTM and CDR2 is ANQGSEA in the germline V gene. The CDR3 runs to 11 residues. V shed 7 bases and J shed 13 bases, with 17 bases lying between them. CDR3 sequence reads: CSAGVGREQYF. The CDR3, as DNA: TGCAGCGCTGGGGTAGGGCGTGAGCAGTACTTC.

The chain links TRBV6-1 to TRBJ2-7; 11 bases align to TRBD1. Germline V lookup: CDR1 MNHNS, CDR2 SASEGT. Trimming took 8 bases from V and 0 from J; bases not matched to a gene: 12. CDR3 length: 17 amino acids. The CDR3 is CASEFLSGTGGSYEQYF. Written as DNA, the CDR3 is TGTGCCAGCGAATTCCTATCCGGGACAGGGGGCTCCTACGAGCAGTACTTC.

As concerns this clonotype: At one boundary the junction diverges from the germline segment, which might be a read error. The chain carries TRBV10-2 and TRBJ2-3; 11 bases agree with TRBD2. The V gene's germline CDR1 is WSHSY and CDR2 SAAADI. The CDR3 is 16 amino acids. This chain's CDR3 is CASVSGLAGGTATQYF. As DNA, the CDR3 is TGCGCCAGCGTATCGGGTCTAGCGGGGGGCACAGCTACGCAGTATTTT.

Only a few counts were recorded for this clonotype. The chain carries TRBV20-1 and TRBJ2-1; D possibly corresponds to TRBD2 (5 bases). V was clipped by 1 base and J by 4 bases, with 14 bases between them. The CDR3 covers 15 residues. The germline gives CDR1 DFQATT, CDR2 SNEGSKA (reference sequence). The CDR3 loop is CSARGRGWQYNEQFF. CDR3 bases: TGCAGTGCTAGAGGAAGAGGGTGGCAATACAATGAGCAGTTCTTC.

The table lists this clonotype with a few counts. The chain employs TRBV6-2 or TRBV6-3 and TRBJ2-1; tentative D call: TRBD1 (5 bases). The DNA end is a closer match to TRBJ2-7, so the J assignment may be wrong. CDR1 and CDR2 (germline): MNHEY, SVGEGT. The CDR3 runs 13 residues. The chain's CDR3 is CASSYSIRGEQYF. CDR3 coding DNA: TGTGCCAGCAGTTACTCGATTAGGGGCGAGCAGTACTTC.